This TCR beta chain originates from a study of shared clonotypes between healthy human individuals. Study observations and caveats: Non-shared clonotypes displayed generation probabilities falling below those of clonotypes present in all four donors.

Looked up from germline, CDR1 is SGHNT and CDR2 is YENEEA. V lost 5 bases and J 8 bases, leaving 14 bases between the germline ends. There are 13 residues in the CDR3. TCRdb's copy holds only in-frame clones and misses some; the assay was immunoSEQ multiplex PCR. The sample has approximately 530,000 clones, roughly 95% seen once. Details on this clone: Its target is unknown.

V and J are TRBV11-3 and TRBJ2-3, with D possibly matching TRBD2 (5 bases). The origin of this receptor is a woman aged 25 to 39 in good health. The specimen was naive CD4+ T cells sorted from blood. Noted subset: CD45RA+ positively selected. CDR3 sequence reads: CASSPTRDPTQYF. CDR3 DNA: TGTGCCAGCAGCCCGACACGGGATCCTACGCAGTATTTT.